This T cell receptor beta chain originates from a study of chemoradiotherapy in HPV16-positive cancers. Whole-study findings and limits: Better recurrence-free survival went with HPV-responsive T-cell expansion in HPV16-positive patients.

V was trimmed by 4 bases and J by 1 base, leaving 18 bases between them. CDR1 and CDR2 from the germline V gene are MGHDK and SYGVNS. The CDR3 extends over 17 amino acids. To note about this clone: Its cognate antigen is unknown.

Libraries were prepared by immunoSEQ multiplex PCR; TCRdb keeps only in-frame clonotypes and omits some of them. The data show some 13,000 clones, with under 75% seen just once and roughly a sixth held by the top ten. Repeated repertoire sampling spanned the course of chemoradiotherapy. Sample acquisition took place from a patient who underwent chemoradiotherapy. V is TRBV25-1 and J is TRBJ2-3; TRBD2 is a possible D gene (5 bases). The sequence derives from a human donor with HPV-associated anogenital cancer. The CDR3 region is CASSVGHGFGGTDTQYF. The CDR3 nucleotides are TGTGCCAGCAGTGTGGGCCATGGATTCGGGGGCACAGATACGCAGTATTTT.